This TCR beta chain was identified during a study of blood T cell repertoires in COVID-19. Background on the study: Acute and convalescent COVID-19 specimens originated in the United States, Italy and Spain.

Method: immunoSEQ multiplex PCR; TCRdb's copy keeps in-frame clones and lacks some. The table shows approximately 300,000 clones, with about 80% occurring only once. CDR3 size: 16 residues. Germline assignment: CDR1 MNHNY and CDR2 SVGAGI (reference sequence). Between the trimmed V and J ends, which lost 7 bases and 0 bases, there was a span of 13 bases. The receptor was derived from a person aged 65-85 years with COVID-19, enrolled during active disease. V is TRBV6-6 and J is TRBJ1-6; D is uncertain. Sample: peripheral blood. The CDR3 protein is CASTITRSSYNSPLHF. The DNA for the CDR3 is TGTGCCAGCACCATCACTCGGAGCTCCTATAATTCACCCCTCCACTTT.